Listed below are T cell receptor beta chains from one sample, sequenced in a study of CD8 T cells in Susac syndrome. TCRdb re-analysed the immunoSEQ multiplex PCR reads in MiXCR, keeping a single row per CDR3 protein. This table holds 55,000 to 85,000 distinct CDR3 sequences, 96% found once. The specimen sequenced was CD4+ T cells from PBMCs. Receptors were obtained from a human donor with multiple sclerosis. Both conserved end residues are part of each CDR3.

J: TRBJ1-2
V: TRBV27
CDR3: CASSYRRQLYGYTF

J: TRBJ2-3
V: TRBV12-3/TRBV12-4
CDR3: CASSDRGLVRRTDTQYF

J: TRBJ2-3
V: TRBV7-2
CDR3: CASSLRLFITLAESTDTQYF

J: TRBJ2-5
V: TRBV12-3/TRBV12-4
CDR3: CASSRYPPRGLGETQYF

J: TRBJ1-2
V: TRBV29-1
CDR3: CSVGGGGDYGYTF

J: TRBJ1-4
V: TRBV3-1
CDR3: CASSQNRQGGEKLFF

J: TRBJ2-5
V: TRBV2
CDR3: CASSEGSGQGGTQYF

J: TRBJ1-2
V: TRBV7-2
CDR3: CASSPQGMLGYTF

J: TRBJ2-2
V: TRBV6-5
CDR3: CASSKNTGELFF

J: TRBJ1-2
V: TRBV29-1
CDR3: CSVEDRGPYGYTF

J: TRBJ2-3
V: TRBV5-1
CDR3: CASSLATETDTQYF

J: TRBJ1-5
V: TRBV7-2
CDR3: CASSLNRLSNQPQHF

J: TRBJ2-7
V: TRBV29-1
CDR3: CSVDSADSYEQYF